This record looks at one T cell receptor beta chain sequence and its context. Its specificity is not known. With random hexamers, roughly 0.5 to 1 ug RNA was reverse transcribed. Across 54 Vbeta and 13 Jbeta, immunoSEQ multiplex PCR amplified TCR beta CDR3. One entry per CDR3 protein, called by TCRdb with MiXCR from the immunoSEQ multiplex PCR reads. The sample consists of under 200,000 distinct CDR3 sequences, around 90% of them appearing once. These data are taken from a study of CD8 T cells in Susac syndrome. Whole-study results and caveats: It was acknowledged in the study that the number of individuals who were included in its TCR sequencing and HLA analysis was relatively small.

The CDR3 runs 14 residues. Germline V gene sequence: CDR1 SGDLS, CDR2 YYNGEE. Deletions cut 4 bases from V and 6 bases from J, with 13 bases between. CD8+ and CD4+ T cells from blood underwent TCR beta sequencing. It was negative isolation that provided the CD8+ and CD4+ T cells, whereas TEMRA cells were enriched by FACS. The V call is TRBV9, the J call TRBJ1-4; D is unclear. The sample consisted of CD4+ T cells from PBMCs. The receptor was derived from a human donor in good health. CDR3 in DNA: TGTGCCAGCAGCCGGAGGGTGGTTGATGAAAAACTGTTTTTT. Protein sequence: CASSRRVVDEKLFF. Drawing the rest from reference TRBV9 and TRBJ1-4, the complete variable domain is DSGVTQTPKHLITATGQRVTLRCSPRSGDLSVYWYQQSLDQGLQFLIQYYNGEERAKGNILERFSAQQFPDLHSELNLSSLELGDSALYFCASSRRVVDEKLFFGSGTQLSVL.